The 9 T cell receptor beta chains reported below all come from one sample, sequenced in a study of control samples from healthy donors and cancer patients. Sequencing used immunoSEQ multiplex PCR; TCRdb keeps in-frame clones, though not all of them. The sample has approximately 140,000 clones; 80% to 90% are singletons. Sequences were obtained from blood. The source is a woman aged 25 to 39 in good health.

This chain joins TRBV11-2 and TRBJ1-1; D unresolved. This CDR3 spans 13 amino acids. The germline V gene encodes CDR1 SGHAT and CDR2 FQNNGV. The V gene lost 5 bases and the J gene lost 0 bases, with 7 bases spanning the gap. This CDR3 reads CASSPDLNTEAFF. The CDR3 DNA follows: TGTGCCAGCAGCCCGGACTTGAACACTGAAGCTTTCTTT.

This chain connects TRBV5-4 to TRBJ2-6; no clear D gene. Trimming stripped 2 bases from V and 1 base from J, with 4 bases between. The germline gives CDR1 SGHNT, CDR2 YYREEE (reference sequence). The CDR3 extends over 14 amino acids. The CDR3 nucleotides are TGTGCCAGCAGCTTATTGTCTGGGGCCAACGTCCTGACTTTC. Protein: CASSLLSGANVLTF.

The CDR3 region is CASSLGGTMNTEAFF. The CDR3 coding sequence is TGTGCCAGCAGCTTAGGGGGAACCATGAACACTGAAGCTTTCTTT. The chain has TRBV7-9 and TRBJ1-1; D is ambiguous. The V gene lost 1 base and the J gene lost 0 bases, with 9 bases spanning the gap. CDR3 length: 15 residues. The germline gives CDR1 SEHNR, CDR2 FQNEAQ (reference sequence).

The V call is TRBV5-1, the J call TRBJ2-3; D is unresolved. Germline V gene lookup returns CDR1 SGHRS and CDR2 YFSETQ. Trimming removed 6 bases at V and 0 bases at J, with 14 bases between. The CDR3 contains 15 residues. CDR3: CASKLIQSSTDTQYF. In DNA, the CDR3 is TGCGCCAGCAAACTAATCCAGAGTAGCACAGATACGCAGTATTTT.

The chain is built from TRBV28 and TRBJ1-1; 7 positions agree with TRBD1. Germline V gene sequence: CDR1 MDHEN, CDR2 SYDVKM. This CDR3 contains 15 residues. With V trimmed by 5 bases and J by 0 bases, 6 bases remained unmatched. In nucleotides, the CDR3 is TGTGCCAGCAGTCGAATACAGGGGCTGAACACTGAAGCTTTCTTT. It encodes CASSRIQGLNTEAFF.

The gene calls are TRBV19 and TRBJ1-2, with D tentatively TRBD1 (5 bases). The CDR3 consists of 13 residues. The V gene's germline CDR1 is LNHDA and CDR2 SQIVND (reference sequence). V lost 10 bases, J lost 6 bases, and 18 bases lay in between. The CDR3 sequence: CAIRRDSVHGYTF. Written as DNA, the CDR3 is TGTGCCATCCGCCGGGACTCAGTACATGGCTACACCTTC. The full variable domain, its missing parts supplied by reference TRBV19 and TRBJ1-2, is DGGITQSPKYLFRKEGQNVTLSCEQNLNHDAMYWYRQDPGQGLRLIYYSQIVNDFQKGDIAEGYSVSREKKESFPLTVTSAQKNPTAFYLCAIRRDSVHGYTFGSGTRLTVV.

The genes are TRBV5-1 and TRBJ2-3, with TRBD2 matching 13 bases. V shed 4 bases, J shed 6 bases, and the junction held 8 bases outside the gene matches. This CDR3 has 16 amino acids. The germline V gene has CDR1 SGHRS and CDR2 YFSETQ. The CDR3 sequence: CASSPWTSGSFDTQYF. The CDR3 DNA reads TGCGCCAGCAGCCCCTGGACTAGCGGGAGTTTCGATACGCAGTATTTT.

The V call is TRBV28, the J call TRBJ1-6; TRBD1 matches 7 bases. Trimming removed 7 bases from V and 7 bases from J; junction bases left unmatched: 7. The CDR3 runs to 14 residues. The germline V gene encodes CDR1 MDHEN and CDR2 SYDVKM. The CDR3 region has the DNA TGTGCCAGCATGCAGGGACAGAAAAATTCACCCCTCCACTTT. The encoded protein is CASMQGQKNSPLHF. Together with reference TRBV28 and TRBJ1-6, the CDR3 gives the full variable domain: DVKVTQSSRYLVKRTGEKVFLECVQDMDHENMFWYRQDPGLGLRLIYFSYDVKMKEKGDIPEGYSVSREKKERFSLILESASTNQTSMYLCASMQGQKNSPLHFGNGTRLTVT.

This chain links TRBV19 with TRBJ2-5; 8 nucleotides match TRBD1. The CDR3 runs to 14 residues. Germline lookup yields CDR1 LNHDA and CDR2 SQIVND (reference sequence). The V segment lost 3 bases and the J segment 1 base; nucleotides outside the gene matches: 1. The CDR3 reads CASSMDRVQETQYF. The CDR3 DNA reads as TGTGCCAGTAGTATGGACAGGGTCCAAGAGACCCAGTACTTC.